This record looks at one T cell receptor beta chain sequence and its context. CD4+ cell separation produced CD45RA+ naive and CD45RA-negative memory subsets. The sample belongs to a study of shared clonotypes between healthy human individuals. This CDR3 has 16 residues. Trimming shortened V by 4 bases and J by 8 bases, and 22 bases separated the two germline ends. Germline loops: CDR1 SGDLS, CDR2 YYNGEE. Sequencing was at deep level. Assay used: immunoSEQ multiplex PCR; TCRdb lists only in-frame clones, some missing. The sample contains roughly 2,500,000 clones, approximately 93% of which appear only once.

The sequence came from a man between 18 and 35 years old in good health. Some clones in this sample may be carry-over from other donors' samples. The sequenced sample was naive CD4+ T cells from PBMCs. Subset noted: CD45RA+ positively selected. V and J are TRBV9 and TRBJ2-1, with D possibly being TRBD2 (6 bases). The CDR3 loop reads CASSSRGGLGLDEQFF. Written as DNA, the CDR3 is TGTGCCAGCAGCTCCCGGGGCGGGCTGGGACTCGATGAGCAGTTCTTC.